A single sample is the source of the 22 T cell receptor beta chains below, sequenced in a study of shared clonotypes between healthy human individuals. TCRdb's copy holds only in-frame clones and misses some; the assay was immunoSEQ multiplex PCR. This table has roughly 1,500,000 clones, 97% to 99% appearing once. What was sequenced was naive CD4+ T cells sorted from blood. Subset reported: CD45RA+ positively selected. Receptor source: a man younger than 40 in good health.

This chain joins TRBV7-9 and TRBJ1-3; 11 nucleotides line up with TRBD1. V was clipped by 2 bases and J by 8 bases; unmatched bases: 5. This CDR3 is 15 amino acids long. Per the germline V gene, CDR1 is SEHNR and CDR2 is FQNEAQ (reference sequence). The CDR3 DNA is TGTGCCAGCAGCTTACGAGGACAGGGGGCGGACACCATATATTTT. As protein: CASSLRGQGADTIYF.

The V gene is TRBV19, the J gene TRBJ2-7; 10 nucleotides align to TRBD2. Germline CDR1 and CDR2: LNHDA and SQIVND (reference sequence). Germline trimming cut 5 bases from V and 4 bases from J; bases unmatched to any gene: 8. The CDR3 is 15 residues long. The CDR3 DNA reads TGTGCCAGTAGTCCCATGGCTAGCGGGAGATACGAGCAGTACTTC. This codes for CASSPMASGRYEQYF. Looking up the rest from reference TRBV19 and TRBJ2-7 gives the full variable domain: DGGITQSPKYLFRKEGQNVTLSCEQNLNHDAMYWYRQDPGQGLRLIYYSQIVNDFQKGDIAEGYSVSREKKESFPLTVTSAQKNPTAFYLCASSPMASGRYEQYFGPGTRLTVT.

The J gene is TRBJ1-2, the V gene TRBV27; 7 bases are a match to TRBD1. With 6 bases clipped from V and 3 bases from J, the junction kept 10 bases outside the gene matches. Germline V gives CDR1 MNHEY, CDR2 SMNVEV (reference sequence). This CDR3 spans 15 amino acids. DNA of the CDR3: TGTGCCAGCAGCCCCCAGACACAGGGGCACTATGGCTACACCTTC. Its translation is CASSPQTQGHYGYTF.

CDR3 in amino acids: CAISESGQGLSAKNIQYF. In DNA form, the CDR3 reads TGTGCCATCAGTGAGTCGGGACAGGGGCTATCAGCCAAAAACATTCAGTACTTC. This chain links TRBV10-3 with TRBJ2-4; 10 positions agree with TRBD1. The J segment lost 0 bases and the V segment lost 0 bases, leaving 5 bases of the junction unmatched. The CDR3 has 18 residues. CDR1 is ENHRY and CDR2 is SYGVKD in the germline V gene.

The genes are TRBV18 and TRBJ1-1; weak D call: TRBD1 (6 bases). There are 17 residues in the CDR3. Trimming cost V 3 bases and J 0 bases, with 17 bases left between them. The germline V gene encodes CDR1 KGHSH and CDR2 LQKENI. CDR3 in amino acids: CASSPVHHQGMNTEAFF. Written as DNA, the CDR3 is TGTGCCAGCTCACCCGTACACCATCAGGGGATGAACACTGAAGCTTTCTTT.

V usage is TRBV6-5 and J usage is TRBJ2-2; a possible D gene is TRBD2 (5 bases). Germline assignment: CDR1 MNHEY and CDR2 SVGAGI. The CDR3 is 14 residues long. Trimming cost V 0 bases and J 5 bases, with 7 bases left between them. CDR3 amino acids: CASSYSRVTGELFF. CDR3 sequence (DNA): TGTGCCAGCAGTTACTCGCGGGTGACCGGGGAGCTGTTTTTT.

The chain carries TRBV11-2 and TRBJ2-2; TRBD2 matches at 7 bases. The germline gives CDR1 SGHAT, CDR2 FQNNGV. This CDR3 spans 16 amino acids. The V gene end was trimmed by 3 bases and the J gene end by 0 bases; junction bases not matched to a gene: 4. The CDR3 DNA reads as TGTGCCAGCAGCTTTGTGACTAGCCCGAACACCGGGGAGCTGTTTTTT. Translated: CASSFVTSPNTGELFF.

The chain couples TRBV7-6 to TRBJ2-3; 7 bases agree with TRBD2. The CDR3 covers 16 residues. The germline V gene encodes CDR1 SGHVS and CDR2 FNYEAQ. V was clipped by 5 bases and J by 0 bases; unmatched bases: 8. In DNA, the CDR3 is TGTGCCAGCAGCACGCTAGCGGCCCCTAGCACAGATACGCAGTATTTT. Translating it yields CASSTLAAPSTDTQYF.

This clone has only one observation. This chain links TRBV5-4 with TRBJ1-4; D gene unclear. Trimming took off 0 bases at V and 0 bases at J, with 9 bases between the two ends. The CDR3 consists of 16 residues. CDR1 SGHNT and CDR2 YYREEE come from the germline V gene (reference sequence). This CDR3 reads CASSLGQTPTNEKLFF. The CDR3 DNA sequence: TGTGCCAGCAGCTTGGGTCAGACTCCAACTAATGAAAAACTGTTTTTT.

The genes are TRBV29-1 and TRBJ2-1; D possibly corresponds to TRBD1 (6 bases). The germline V and J ends were trimmed by 6 bases and 3 bases, with 21 bases remaining between them. The CDR3 contains 16 residues. In germline, CDR1 is SQVTM, CDR2 ANQGSEA. The CDR3 sequence is CSVQGFGQFGYNEQFF. Here the CDR3 DNA reads TGCAGCGTCCAAGGATTTGGACAGTTTGGCTACAATGAGCAGTTCTTC.

The V and J genes are TRBV5-6 and TRBJ2-3; no firm D call. The CDR3 runs to 14 residues. The V and J ends lost 4 bases and 4 bases respectively, with 13 bases between them. From germline, CDR1 is SGHDT and CDR2 YYEEEE. The CDR3 here is CASSLPGHPDTQYF. CDR3 DNA sequence: TGTGCCAGCAGCCTGCCCGGTCATCCAGATACGCAGTATTTT.

This chain joins TRBV6-5 and TRBJ1-4; perhaps TRBD1 as D (6 bases). Germline values: CDR1 MNHEY, CDR2 SVGAGI. The CDR3 is 14 residues long. V lost 8 bases and J lost 1, with 11 bases in between. The CDR3: CASSSTGTNEKLFF. The DNA of the CDR3 is TGTGCCAGCTCTTCGACAGGAACTAATGAAAAACTGTTTTTT.

This rearrangement joins TRBV18 to TRBJ2-3; 7 nucleotides align to TRBD2. The CDR3 runs to 14 residues. Looked up from germline, CDR1 is KGHSH and CDR2 is LQKENI. Trimming removed 5 bases from V and 4 bases from J; junction bases left unmatched: 6. The CDR3 nucleotides are TGTGCCAGCTCAATCGGCGGGAGAGCAGATACGCAGTATTTT. As protein: CASSIGGRADTQYF.

This chain links TRBV5-1 with TRBJ1-1; no firm D call. Germline CDR1 reads SGHRS; CDR2 reads YFSETQ. CDR3 length equals 14 residues. V was clipped by 0 bases and J by 11 bases, with 17 bases between them. This CDR3 is CASSLAVGSTPAFF. DNA for the CDR3: TGCGCCAGCAGCTTGGCCGTGGGGTCAACTCCTGCTTTCTTT.

The chain is built from TRBV18 and TRBJ1-4, with D possibly TRBD1 on 5 matching bases. This CDR3 spans 20 amino acids. The germline CDR1 and CDR2 sequences are KGHSH and LQKENI. The germline V and J ends were trimmed by 2 bases and 0 bases, with 22 bases remaining between them. In nucleotides, the CDR3 is TGTGCCAGCTCACCAAGGAGGATCGGGGGGGATCAGACAACTAATGAAAAACTGTTTTTT. Amino acids: CASSPRRIGGDQTTNEKLFF.

This chain's CDR3 is CASSSSRAPNTGELFF. The DNA of the CDR3 is TGTGCCAGCAGCTCCTCCAGGGCCCCGAACACCGGGGAGCTGTTTTTT. The chain employs TRBV5-8 and TRBJ2-2, with D perhaps matching TRBD1 (5 bases). The CDR3 consists of 16 residues. CDR1 SGHTS and CDR2 YDEGEE come from the germline V gene. Trimming left V 3 bases short and J 0 bases short, with 12 bases between.

The chain is built from TRBV30 and TRBJ2-7; D is undetermined. The V and J ends lost 2 bases and 2 bases respectively, with 10 bases between them. CDR1 GTSNPN and CDR2 SVGIG come from the germline V gene (reference sequence). The CDR3 length is 13 residues. The CDR3 DNA is TGTGCCTGGAGTTTCGGCAGAGCCTACGAGCAGTACTTC. Its protein product is CAWSFGRAYEQYF.

The rearrangement joins TRBV7-2 to TRBJ2-7; 9 bases line up with TRBD1. Germline V gene data show CDR1 as SGHTA and CDR2 as FQGNSA. This CDR3 has 14 amino acids. V shed 2 bases, J shed 6 bases, and the junction held 5 bases outside the gene matches. The CDR3: CASSLLWTGVEQYF. CDR3 nucleotide sequence: TGTGCCAGCAGCTTACTCTGGACAGGGGTCGAGCAGTACTTC. Using reference TRBV7-2 and TRBJ2-7 for the parts outside the CDR3, the full variable domain is GAGVSQSPSNKVTEKGKDVELRCDPISGHTALYWYRQSLGQGLEFLIYFQGNSAPDKSGLPSDRFSAERTGGSVSTLTIQRTQQEDSAVYLCASSLLWTGVEQYFGPGTRLTVT.

This clone appeared a single time. The chain has TRBV9 and TRBJ2-7; D remains unclear. Trimming removed 0 bases at V and 2 bases at J, with 6 bases between. CDR3 size: 13 residues. The germline gives CDR1 SGDLS, CDR2 YYNGEE. CDR3 region: CASSVGHTYEQYF. The CDR3 DNA sequence: TGTGCCAGCAGCGTAGGACACACCTACGAGCAGTACTTC.

The chain is built from TRBV15 and TRBJ1-4; possibly TRBD1 for D (6 bases). This CDR3 region has 18 residues. Trimming stripped 0 bases from V and 5 bases from J, with 19 bases between. The germline gives CDR1 LNHNV, CDR2 YYDKDF (reference sequence). CDR3 residues: CATSRDQGPGVPNEKLFF. The DNA of the CDR3 is TGTGCCACCAGCAGAGATCAGGGGCCAGGGGTCCCAAATGAAAAACTGTTTTTT. Filled out from reference TRBV15 and TRBJ1-4, the complete variable domain reads DAMVIQNPRYQVTQFGKPVTLSCSQTLNHNVMYWYQQKSSQAPKLLFHYYDKDFNNEADTPDNFQSRRPNTSFCFLDIRSPGLGDTAMYLCATSRDQGPGVPNEKLFFGSGTQLSVL.

This clone was counted once. The chain has TRBV7-2 and TRBJ2-1; 8 bases agree with TRBD1. This CDR3 is 15 amino acids long. CDR1 is SGHTA, CDR2 FQGNSA, per germline. Trimming at V came to 5 bases and at J to 2 bases, leaving 5 bases not matched to a gene. The CDR3 protein is CASSGAGGTYNEQFF. The CDR3 nucleotides read TGTGCCAGCAGCGGAGCAGGGGGCACCTACAATGAGCAGTTCTTC.

This rearrangement joins TRBV5-6 to TRBJ1-1, with TRBD1 matching over 8 bases. The germline CDR1 and CDR2 sequences are SGHDT and YYEEEE. The CDR3 spans 16 residues. With 3 bases clipped from V and 7 bases from J, the junction kept 14 bases outside the gene matches. The DNA of the CDR3 is TGTGCCAGCAGCTATCGAGGCAGGGGGCGCGGAATTGAAGCTTTCTTT. Translating it yields CASSYRGRGRGIEAFF.